The rows below give T cell receptor beta chains drawn from one sample of a study of T-cell reconstitution after alpha-beta-depleted transplantation in children. TCRdb itself ran the PCR reads through MiXCR, one entry per CDR3 protein. The data show more than 550,000 distinct CDR3 sequences, with over 9.5% seen just once and less than 4.5% held by the top ten. The input for sequencing was PBMCs from the stem cell graft donor, taken from the stem cell graft. The receptors here all came from a human donor who donated a stem cell graft to a child with acute myeloid leukemia. The CDR3 runs from the conserved cysteine through the conserved F or W. A D gene is named only where the DNA matches it firmly. Clone size is shown for a subset of rows, as once, few, many or a class of expanded clone.

CASRPGTLSNQPQHF TGTGCCAGCAGACCCGGGACGTTAAGCAATCAGCCCCAGCATTTT NA TRBJ1-5 many TRBV6-5
CSARPPRAGVEETQYF TGCAGTGCTAGACCCCCAAGGGCGGGAGTTGAGGAGACCCAGTACTTC TRBD2 TRBJ2-5 NA TRBV20-1
CASSPRLAPYNEQFF TGTGCCAGCAGTCCCCGTCTAGCGCCGTACAATGAGCAGTTCTTC NA TRBJ2-1 many TRBV12-3/TRBV12-4
CATSDEQGYNEQFF TGTGCCACCAGTGATGAACAGGGCTACAATGAGCAGTTCTTC NA TRBJ2-1 NA TRBV24-1
CASSGISSGSWADTQYF TGTGCCAGCAGCGGAATATCTAGCGGGAGTTGGGCAGATACGCAGTATTTT TRBD2 TRBJ2-3 few TRBV9
CASSQKGNEQFF TGTGCCAGCAGCCAAAAAGGGAATGAGCAGTTCTTC NA TRBJ2-1 NA TRBV11-3
CAWSSRLIEQFF TGTGCCTGGAGTTCCCGACTGATTGAGCAGTTCTTC NA TRBJ2-1 few TRBV30
CSVQGLGGTDTQYF TGCAGCGTCCAGGGGTTAGGGGGGACAGATACGCAGTATTTT NA TRBJ2-3 NA TRBV29-1
CSVGRPGVGSYEQYF TGCAGCGTTGGGAGGCCCGGGGTGGGTTCCTACGAGCAGTACTTC NA TRBJ2-7 many TRBV29-1
CASSFLSRSSGKVEQYF TGTGCCAGCAGTTTCCTATCCCGCTCTAGCGGGAAAGTCGAGCAGTACTTC TRBD2 TRBJ2-7 NA TRBV28
CSAEQPQETQYF TGCAGCGCCGAGCAACCTCAAGAGACCCAGTACTTC NA TRBJ2-5 many TRBV29-1
CSASTGGTYNEQFF TGCAGTGCTAGTACGGGAGGTACCTACAATGAGCAGTTCTTC TRBD2 TRBJ2-1 few TRBV20-1
CSAQTSGGGWDQYF TGCAGTGCCCAGACTAGCGGGGGGGGTTGGGACCAGTACTTC TRBD2 TRBJ2-5 few TRBV20-1
CASSPSGSGYQETQYF TGTGCCAGCAGCCCCTCAGGGTCAGGTTACCAAGAGACCCAGTACTTC NA TRBJ2-5 few TRBV7-3
CATSAPGVNQPQHF TGTGCCACCAGTGCCCCAGGGGTGAATCAGCCCCAGCATTTT NA TRBJ1-5 many TRBV24-1
CSAPGGLAATDTQYF TGCAGTGCCCCCGGGGGACTAGCGGCCACAGATACGCAGTATTTT TRBD2 TRBJ2-3 few TRBV20-1
CASSLPGQPSSYEQYF TGTGCCAGCAGTCTACCGGGACAACCGAGCTCCTACGAGCAGTACTTC NA TRBJ2-7 NA TRBV28